The clone carrying this T cell receptor beta chain occurred many times. Its matching antigen is unknown. There are 14 residues in the CDR3. Trimming shortened V by 2 bases and J by 0 bases, and 7 bases separated the two germline ends. Germline-derived CDR1 and CDR2 are MNHEY and SVGAGI. Sample time point: persistent/refractory GD, antithyroid drugs over 5 years with positive TRAb. RNA extracted from PBMCs served as the sequencing template. Graves' disease was diagnosed by American Thyroid Association guidelines. These data come from a study of regulatory T cells in long-lasting Graves disease. As for the study in general: Positivity for TSH receptor antibodies plus over 5 years of antithyroid drugs meant persistent Graves' disease.

Findings and limits, study-wide: It was peripheral blood alone, not thyroid tissue, that was studied. Newly diagnosed disease favored TRBV20-1 and TRBJ2-1 over persistent disease.

Building of the TCR beta libraries involved iRepertoire HTBI primers and Arm-PCR of CDR3 regions. Using its own MiXCR run on the multiplex PCR reads, TCRdb lists one record per CDR3 protein. In the table there are about 430,000 distinct CDR3 sequences, roughly 21% of which are singletons. This sequence originates from a female donor with Graves disease. The sequences come from peripheral blood mononuclear cells (PBMCs), collected when the disease was refractory, from a patient treated with antithyroid drugs. The rearrangement links TRBV6-5 to TRBJ1-1; no clear D gene. The DNA of the CDR3 is TGTGCCAGCAGTTACGATACTGTGAACACTGAAGCTTTCTTT. Its protein product is CASSYDTVNTEAFF.